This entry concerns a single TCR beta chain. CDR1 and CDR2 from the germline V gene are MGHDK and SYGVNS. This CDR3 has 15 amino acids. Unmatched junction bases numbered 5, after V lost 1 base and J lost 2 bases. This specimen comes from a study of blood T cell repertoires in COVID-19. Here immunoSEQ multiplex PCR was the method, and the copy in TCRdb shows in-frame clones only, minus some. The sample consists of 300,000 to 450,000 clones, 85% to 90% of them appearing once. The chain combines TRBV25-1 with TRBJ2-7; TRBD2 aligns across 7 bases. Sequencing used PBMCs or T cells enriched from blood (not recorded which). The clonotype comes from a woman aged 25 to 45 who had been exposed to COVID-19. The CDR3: CASSESAGLPYEQYF. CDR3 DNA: TGTGCCAGCAGTGAATCAGCGGGGCTCCCCTACGAGCAGTACTTC.